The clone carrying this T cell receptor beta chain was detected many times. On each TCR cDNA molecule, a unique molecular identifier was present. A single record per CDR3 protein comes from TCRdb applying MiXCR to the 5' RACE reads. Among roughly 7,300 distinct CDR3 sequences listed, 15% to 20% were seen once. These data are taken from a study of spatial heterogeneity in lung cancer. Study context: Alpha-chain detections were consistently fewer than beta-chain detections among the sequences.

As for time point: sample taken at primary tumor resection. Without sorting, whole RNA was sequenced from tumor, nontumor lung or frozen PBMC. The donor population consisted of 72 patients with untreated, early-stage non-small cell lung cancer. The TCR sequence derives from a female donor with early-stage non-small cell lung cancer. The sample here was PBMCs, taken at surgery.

CDR3 in amino acids: CSVDGGRASALNEQFF. The CDR3 DNA reads as TGCAGCGTTGACGGCGGGAGGGCCTCGGCGTTGAATGAGCAGTTCTTC. The genes are TRBV29-1 and TRBJ2-1; 9 bases agree with TRBD2. With V trimmed by 3 bases and J by 7 bases, 13 bases remained unmatched. This CDR3 contains 16 residues. Looked up from germline, CDR1 is SQVTM and CDR2 is ANQGSEA.